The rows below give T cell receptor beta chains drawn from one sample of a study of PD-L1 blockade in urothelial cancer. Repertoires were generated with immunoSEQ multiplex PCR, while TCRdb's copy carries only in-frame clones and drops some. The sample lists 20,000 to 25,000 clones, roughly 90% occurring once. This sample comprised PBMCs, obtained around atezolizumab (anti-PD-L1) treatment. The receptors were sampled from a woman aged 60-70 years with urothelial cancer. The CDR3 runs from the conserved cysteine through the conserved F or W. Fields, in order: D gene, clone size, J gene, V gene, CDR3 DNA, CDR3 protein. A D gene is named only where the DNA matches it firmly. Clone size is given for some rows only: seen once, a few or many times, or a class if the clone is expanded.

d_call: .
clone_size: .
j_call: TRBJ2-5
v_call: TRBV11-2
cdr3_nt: TGTGCCAGCAGCCAATCCCTAGCAGGGGAGCAGTACTTC
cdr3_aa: CASSQSLAGEQYF

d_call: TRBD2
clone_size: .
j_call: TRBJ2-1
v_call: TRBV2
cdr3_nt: TGTGCCAGCAGCGGACTAGCGTCCAATGAGCAGTTCTTC
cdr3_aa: CASSGLASNEQFF

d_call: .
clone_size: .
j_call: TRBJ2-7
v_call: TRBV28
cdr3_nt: TGTGCCACCAAGAAATTTAGCGGCCGAGATAGCTCCTACGAGCAGTACTTC
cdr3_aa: CATKKFSGRDSSYEQYF

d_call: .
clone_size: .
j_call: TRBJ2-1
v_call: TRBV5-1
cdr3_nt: TGCGCCAGCAGCTTGGGGCCGGGTATAGCTTACAATGAGCAGTTCTTC
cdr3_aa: CASSLGPGIAYNEQFF

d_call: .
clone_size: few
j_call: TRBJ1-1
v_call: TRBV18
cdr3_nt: TGTGCCAGCTCACCACAATCGTGGGCCGAAGAAGCTTTCTTT
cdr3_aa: CASSPQSWAEEAFF

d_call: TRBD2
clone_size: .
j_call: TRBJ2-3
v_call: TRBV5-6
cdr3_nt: TGTGCCAGCAGCTTGCCGACTCACGGGGGGGACACAGATACGCAGTATTTT
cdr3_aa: CASSLPTHGGDTDTQYF

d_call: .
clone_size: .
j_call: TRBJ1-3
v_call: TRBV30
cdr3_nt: TGTGCCTGGGGACATCACCTCTCTGGAAACACCATATATTTT
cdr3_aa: CAWGHHLSGNTIYF

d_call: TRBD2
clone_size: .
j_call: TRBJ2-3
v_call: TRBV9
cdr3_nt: TGTGCCAGCAGCGTTGGGACTAGCGGACTAAGCACAGATACGCAGTATTTT
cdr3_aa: CASSVGTSGLSTDTQYF

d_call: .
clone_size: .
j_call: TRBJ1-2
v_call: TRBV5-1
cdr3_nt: TGCGCCAGCAGCCCGGGGGCGACATCCGGGGGGGGCTACACCTTC
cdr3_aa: CASSPGATSGGGYTF

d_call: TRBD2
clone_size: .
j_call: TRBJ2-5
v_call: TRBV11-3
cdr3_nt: TGTGCCAGCAGCTCGGGACTAGCGGGAGAGACCCAGTACTTC
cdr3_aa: CASSSGLAGETQYF

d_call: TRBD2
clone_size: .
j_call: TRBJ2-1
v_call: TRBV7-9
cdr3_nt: TGTGCCAGCAGCTTGTCCATTTCGGCGGGAGGGCCGGGGTTCTTC
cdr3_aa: CASSLSISAGGPGFF

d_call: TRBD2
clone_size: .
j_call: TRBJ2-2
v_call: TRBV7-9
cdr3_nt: TGTGCCAGCAGCTTAGGAGGCGGGAGAGGCACCGGGGAGCTGTTTTTT
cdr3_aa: CASSLGGGRGTGELFF

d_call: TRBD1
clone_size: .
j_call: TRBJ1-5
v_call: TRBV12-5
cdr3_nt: TGTGCTAGTGGTTCCTCCGGCAGGGGGCCCAATCAGCCCCAGCATTTT
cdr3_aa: CASGSSGRGPNQPQHF

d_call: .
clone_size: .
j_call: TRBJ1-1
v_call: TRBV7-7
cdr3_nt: TGTGCCAGCAGCTGCAAGGGAGGGACCGAGGGGAGGAGCACTGAAGCTTTCTTT
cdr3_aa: CASSCKGGTEGRSTEAFF

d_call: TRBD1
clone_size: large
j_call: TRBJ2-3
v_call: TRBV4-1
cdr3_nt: TGCGCCAGCAGCCAGAGACCGGGACAGGGTGTCGGCACAGATACGCAGTATTTT
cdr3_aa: CASSQRPGQGVGTDTQYF

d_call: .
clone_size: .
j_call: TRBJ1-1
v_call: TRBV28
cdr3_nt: TGTGCCAGCCTGTTGAAGGGAAGGGGGACTGAAGCTTTCTTT
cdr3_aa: CASLLKGRGTEAFF

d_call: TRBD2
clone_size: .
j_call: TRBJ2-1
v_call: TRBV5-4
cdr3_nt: TGTGCCAGCACCCCGGGACTAGCGGTCCCGAGCTCCTACAATGAGCAGTTCTTC
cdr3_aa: CASTPGLAVPSSYNEQFF